The clone carrying this T cell receptor beta chain was seen just once. Its antigen remains unknown. This entry comes from a study of cytomegalovirus exposure and HLA in healthy donors. Overall study context: Out of about 190 million T cells, an earlier analysis found about 120 million unique TCR beta sequences in total. Most donors, around 81% of roughly 400 genotyped, fell in the Caucasian-associated ancestry cluster. Findings of the study overall: In a later analysis, TCR beta V- and J-gene trimming showed a link to a missense DCLRE1C variant. Cytomegalovirus-associated status was assigned to about 170 TCR beta chains.

The PCR had 60 Vbeta and 13 Jbeta primers. The assay was immunoSEQ multiplex PCR, and TCRdb's table has in-frame clones only and misses some. The sample includes under 150,000 clones, roughly 83% of them seen just once. CDR1 and CDR2 (germline): SGHRS, YFSETQ. CDR3 length: 16 amino acids. V lost 4 bases to trimming and J lost 4 bases; unmatched junction nucleotides: 7. The sequence came from a female donor in good health and CMV-seronegative. The V call is TRBV5-1, the J call TRBJ2-3; 12 bases are a match to TRBD2. Sequencing was performed on PBMCs. CDR3 sequence reads: CASSLGLAGRSDTQYF. The CDR3, as DNA: TGCGCCAGCAGCCTCGGACTAGCGGGGAGATCAGATACGCAGTATTTT.